This TCR beta chain was obtained from a study of vaccination effects on CD4 cells after COVID-19. Study overall: It was a median of 72 days after the second dose that post-vaccine samples were obtained. Study outcomes and limitations: Mainly new clones induced by vaccination were found among post-vaccine spike-reactive clones in convalescents.

This clone occurred a few times. Its specificity is not known. This CDR3 region has 15 residues. From germline, CDR1 is SGHTA and CDR2 FQGTGA. V lost 5 bases and J lost 2; bases outside the gene matches: 9. Clones were read by immunoSEQ multiplex PCR, and TCRdb kept only the in-frame ones, dropping some. The sample includes about 34,000 clones, around 75% of them seen just once. Subsequent to a culture period of around eleven days, CD4+ T cells were isolated. This person caught SARS-CoV-2 sometime from March to December 2020, and PCR testing confirmed the infection. Either the mRNA-1273 or the BNT162b2 vaccine was given to participants as two doses. Both day 3 and day 7 saw half the medium replaced with IL-2 medium.

The TCR comes from a human donor who had a prior SARS-CoV-2 infection. This chain links TRBV7-3 with TRBJ2-7, with TRBD2 matching over 7 bases. Sequencing was performed on CD4+ T cells from PBMCs cultured without peptide, taken after COVID-19 vaccination. The CDR3 DNA follows: TGTGCCAGCAGCCTCCGAGCGGGGCTAGCCTACGAGCAGTACTTC. Translation: CASSLRAGLAYEQYF.